A selection of T cell receptor beta chains follows, all from one sample in a study of glioma-infiltrating T cells after dendritic cell vaccination. The repertoire was sequenced with immunoSEQ multiplex PCR; TCRdb's copy has only in-frame clones and lacks some. The table lists around 100,000 clones, 80% to 85% of them singletons. The input for sequencing was blood, taken after dendritic cell vaccination. These receptors originate from a human donor with glioblastoma. CDR3s include the opening cysteine and the closing phenylalanine or tryptophan. Each record gives: clone size, J gene, D gene, V gene, CDR3 DNA, CDR3 protein. A D gene is named only where the DNA matches it firmly. A row's size may be missing; if present it is once, few, many or a size class.

abundance: -; j_gene: TRBJ2-5; d_gene: -; v_gene: TRBV6-6; CDR3nt: TGTGCCAGCACCGACGGGGTCCAAGAGACCCAGTACTTC; CDR3aa: CASTDGVQETQYF
abundance: -; j_gene: TRBJ1-2; d_gene: -; v_gene: TRBV6-5; CDR3nt: TGTGCCAGCAGTTACTCGCGGGTGACACCGAATGGCTACACCTTC; CDR3aa: CASSYSRVTPNGYTF
abundance: -; j_gene: TRBJ2-2; d_gene: -; v_gene: TRBV5-1; CDR3nt: TGCGCCAGCAGCCCCCGACGGACTGCGAACACCGGGGAGCTGTTTTTT; CDR3aa: CASSPRRTANTGELFF
abundance: -; j_gene: TRBJ1-1; d_gene: -; v_gene: TRBV7-3; CDR3nt: TGTGCCAGCGGAGAGGGTAAGAACACTGAAGCTTTCTTT; CDR3aa: CASGEGKNTEAFF
abundance: once; j_gene: TRBJ1-3; d_gene: TRBD1; v_gene: TRBV11-2; CDR3nt: TGTGCCAGCAGCGCACAACTACAGGGGACGGGAAACACCATATATTTT; CDR3aa: CASSAQLQGTGNTIYF
abundance: -; j_gene: TRBJ1-6; d_gene: -; v_gene: TRBV2; CDR3nt: TGTGCCAGCAGTGTCGTGCGGGAGGGAAGGAGGTCACCCCTCCACTTT; CDR3aa: CASSVVREGRRSPLHF
abundance: -; j_gene: TRBJ1-1; d_gene: TRBD1; v_gene: TRBV6-5; CDR3nt: TGTGCCAGCATATGGACAGGGCAAAGGGAAGCTTTCTTT; CDR3aa: CASIWTGQREAFF
abundance: once; j_gene: TRBJ1-6; d_gene: TRBD1; v_gene: TRBV27; CDR3nt: TGTGCCAGCAGTTCACCCCCCCGGGACAGGAATTCACCCCTCCACTTT; CDR3aa: CASSSPPRDRNSPLHF
abundance: -; j_gene: TRBJ1-2; d_gene: -; v_gene: TRBV5-5; CDR3nt: TGTGCCAGCAGCTTGGTATTTGACAGGGGCTACACCTTC; CDR3aa: CASSLVFDRGYTF
abundance: few; j_gene: TRBJ1-6; d_gene: -; v_gene: TRBV15; CDR3nt: TGTGCCACCAGCAGAGAGGACGAAGGGGATTCACCCCTCCACTTT; CDR3aa: CATSREDEGDSPLHF
abundance: few; j_gene: TRBJ1-4; d_gene: -; v_gene: TRBV25-1; CDR3nt: TGTGCCAGCATTGGAGGGGCTGGGGGAAAACTGTTTTTT; CDR3aa: CASIGGAGGKLFF
abundance: -; j_gene: TRBJ1-3; d_gene: -; v_gene: TRBV9; CDR3nt: TGTGCCAGCAGCGTAGCTGATTCAGGGGCCAACGGAAACACCATATATTTT; CDR3aa: CASSVADSGANGNTIYF
abundance: once; j_gene: TRBJ2-6; d_gene: -; v_gene: TRBV10-3; CDR3nt: TGTGCCATCAGTGAGTCCAACTCTGGGGCCAACGTCCTGACTTTC; CDR3aa: CAISESNSGANVLTF
abundance: -; j_gene: TRBJ2-3; d_gene: -; v_gene: TRBV5-1; CDR3nt: TGCGCCAGCAGCTTGGCCTTATTGAATCCAGGCACAGATACGCAGTATTTT; CDR3aa: CASSLALLNPGTDTQYF
abundance: -; j_gene: TRBJ2-3; d_gene: TRBD1; v_gene: TRBV10-1; CDR3nt: TGCGCCAACAGGGGGCGGACAGATACGCAGTATTTT; CDR3aa: CANRGRTDTQYF
abundance: -; j_gene: TRBJ2-6; d_gene: TRBD2; v_gene: TRBV19; CDR3nt: TGTGCCAGTAGTATGTTTCTAGCGGGACAAGTCTCTGGGGCCAACGTCCTGACTTTC; CDR3aa: CASSMFLAGQVSGANVLTF
abundance: -; j_gene: TRBJ1-5; d_gene: -; v_gene: TRBV6-1; CDR3nt: TGTGCCAGCAGTACGGATGAGGCCCAGCATTTT; CDR3aa: CASSTDEAQHF
abundance: -; j_gene: TRBJ2-7; d_gene: -; v_gene: TRBV2; CDR3nt: TGTGCCAGCAGTGAACAGAGTTGGCAGGGGAACGAGCAGTACTTC; CDR3aa: CASSEQSWQGNEQYF
abundance: -; j_gene: TRBJ1-4; d_gene: -; v_gene: TRBV4-1; CDR3nt: TGCGCCAGCAGCCGCCAGAGGGGGAATGAAAAACTGTTTTTT; CDR3aa: CASSRQRGNEKLFF
abundance: -; j_gene: TRBJ2-3; d_gene: TRBD2; v_gene: TRBV4-1; CDR3nt: TGCGCCAGCAGCCAAGGTGATAGCGGGGGGATAGATACGCAGTATTTT; CDR3aa: CASSQGDSGGIDTQYF
abundance: -; j_gene: TRBJ1-4; d_gene: -; v_gene: TRBV7-2; CDR3nt: TGTGCCAGCAGCTTAGCGAGGGTTGCAACTAATGAAAAACTGTTTTTT; CDR3aa: CASSLARVATNEKLFF
abundance: -; j_gene: TRBJ1-1; d_gene: -; v_gene: TRBV2; CDR3nt: TGTGCCAGCAGTCTAGTGGACACTGAAGCTTTCTTT; CDR3aa: CASSLVDTEAFF
abundance: -; j_gene: TRBJ2-7; d_gene: -; v_gene: TRBV6-6; CDR3nt: TGTGCCAGCAGCTACTCCGGACTCCGTACACAGGAGCAGTACTTC; CDR3aa: CASSYSGLRTQEQYF
abundance: many; j_gene: TRBJ1-4; d_gene: -; v_gene: TRBV5-1; CDR3nt: TGCGCCAGCAGCTTGGGACTCAAAAATGAAAAACTGTTTTTT; CDR3aa: CASSLGLKNEKLFF
abundance: -; j_gene: TRBJ1-1; d_gene: -; v_gene: TRBV27; CDR3nt: TGTGCCAGCAGTTTTCATGGGGGGGGTCAGAAGAACACTGAAGCTTTCTTT; CDR3aa: CASSFHGGGQKNTEAFF
abundance: few; j_gene: TRBJ2-3; d_gene: -; v_gene: TRBV7-7; CDR3nt: TGTGCCAGCAGCCCCATTGGCGGGGCCCGCACAGATACGCAGTATTTT; CDR3aa: CASSPIGGARTDTQYF
abundance: -; j_gene: TRBJ1-3; d_gene: TRBD1; v_gene: TRBV6-5; CDR3nt: TGTGCCAGCAGTTTAGGACAGGGCGCTGGAAACACCATATATTTT; CDR3aa: CASSLGQGAGNTIYF
abundance: -; j_gene: TRBJ1-5; d_gene: TRBD1; v_gene: TRBV5-4; CDR3nt: TGTGCCAGCAGCCAAGACAGGGGCTTTGAGCCCCAGCATTTT; CDR3aa: CASSQDRGFEPQHF
abundance: -; j_gene: TRBJ1-2; d_gene: -; v_gene: TRBV19; CDR3nt: TGTGCCAGTAGTCCCGCAGCTAACTATGGCTACACCTTC; CDR3aa: CASSPAANYGYTF
abundance: -; j_gene: TRBJ2-7; d_gene: TRBD2; v_gene: TRBV7-2; CDR3nt: TGTGCCAGCAGCCCGGGGGGGGCCTCCTACGAGCAGTACTTC; CDR3aa: CASSPGGASYEQYF
abundance: -; j_gene: TRBJ1-2; d_gene: -; v_gene: TRBV21-1; CDR3nt: TGCAGGGGGCATGGCTACACCTTC; CDR3aa: CRGHGYTF
abundance: -; j_gene: TRBJ1-5; d_gene: -; v_gene: TRBV30; CDR3nt: TGTGCCTGGAGTACCGAGGGCAATCAGCCCCAGCATTTT; CDR3aa: CAWSTEGNQPQHF
abundance: -; j_gene: TRBJ1-1; d_gene: -; v_gene: TRBV10-3; CDR3nt: TGTGCCATCAGTCGTTCGACAGGCGTCATGAACACTGAAGCTTTCTTT; CDR3aa: CAISRSTGVMNTEAFF
abundance: -; j_gene: TRBJ2-7; d_gene: TRBD1; v_gene: TRBV7-2; CDR3nt: TGTGCCAGCAGCTTAGCCACAGGGGGGCAGTACTTC; CDR3aa: CASSLATGGQYF
abundance: few; j_gene: TRBJ1-3; d_gene: -; v_gene: TRBV5-6; CDR3nt: TGTGCCAGCAGCTTGGGCCTCAGGAGGGGCTCTTCTGGAAACACCATATATTTT; CDR3aa: CASSLGLRRGSSGNTIYF